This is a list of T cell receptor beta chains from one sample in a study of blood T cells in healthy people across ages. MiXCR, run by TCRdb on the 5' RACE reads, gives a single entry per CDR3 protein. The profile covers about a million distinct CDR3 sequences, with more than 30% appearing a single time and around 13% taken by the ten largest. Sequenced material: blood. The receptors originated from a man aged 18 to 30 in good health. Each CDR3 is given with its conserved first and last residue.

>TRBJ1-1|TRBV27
CASTSTWGERRNTEAFF
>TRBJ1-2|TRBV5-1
CASSESGPQGGYTF
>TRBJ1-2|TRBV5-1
CASSFGRLRDGYTF
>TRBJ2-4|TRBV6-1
CASSDLGGLRNIQYF
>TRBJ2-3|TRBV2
CASGDRSSTDTQYF
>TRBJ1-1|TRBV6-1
CASTEGGPNTEAFF
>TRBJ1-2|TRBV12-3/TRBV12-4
CASSRPYGQGNGYTF
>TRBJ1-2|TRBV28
CASSSNIYYGYTF
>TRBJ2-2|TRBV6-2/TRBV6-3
CATTQGLNTGELFF
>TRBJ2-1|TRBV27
CASSLSGTGVYNEQFF
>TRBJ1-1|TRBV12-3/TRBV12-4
CASSYIGQRAPSAFF
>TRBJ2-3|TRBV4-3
CASSALAGRADTQYF
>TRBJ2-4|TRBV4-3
CASSQAGLGGNIQYF
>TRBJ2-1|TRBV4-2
CASSQDWAREYNEQFF
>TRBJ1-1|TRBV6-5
CASSYIMRVGQNTEAFF
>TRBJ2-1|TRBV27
CASSLYRDRIYNEQFF
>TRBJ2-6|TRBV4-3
CASSQDSRSGANVLTF
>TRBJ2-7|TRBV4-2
CASSQETYEQYF
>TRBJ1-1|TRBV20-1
CSARDRGGRPEAFF
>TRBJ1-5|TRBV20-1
CSARDVGGAFNQPQHF
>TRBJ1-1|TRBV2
CASSEGTGVAEAFF
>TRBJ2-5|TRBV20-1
CSARDGLRFPQETQYF
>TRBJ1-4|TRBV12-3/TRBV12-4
CATRVATNEKLFF
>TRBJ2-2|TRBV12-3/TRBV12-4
CASTSDRGRNTGELFF
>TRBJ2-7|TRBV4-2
CASSQDRLASYNEQYF
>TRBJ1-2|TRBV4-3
CARSQDQASYGYTF
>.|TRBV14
CASSRTGTLQDEQYF
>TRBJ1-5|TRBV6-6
CASSVGIQPQHF
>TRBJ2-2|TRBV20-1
CSATGLGGGELFF
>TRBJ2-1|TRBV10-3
CAISGELGTGTEQFF
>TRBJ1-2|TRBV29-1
CSYRDSRTGGGYTF
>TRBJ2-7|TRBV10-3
CAISEGATSYEQYF
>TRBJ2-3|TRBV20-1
CSARVSRGVRTDTQYF
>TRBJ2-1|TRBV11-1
CASSLLSSGGFDEQFF
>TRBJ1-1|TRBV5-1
CASSVAAQGGTEAFF
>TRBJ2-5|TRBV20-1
CSAKSRQGAQETQYF
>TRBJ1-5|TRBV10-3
CAISESGLGAPQHF
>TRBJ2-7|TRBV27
CASSLSWRKPEQYF
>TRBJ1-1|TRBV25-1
CASSEFIFGTGWTEAFF
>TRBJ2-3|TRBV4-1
CASSQGQRGGSDTQYF
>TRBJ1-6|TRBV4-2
CASSQEYRDSPLHF
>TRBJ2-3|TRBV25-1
CASSDRQGYGTDTQYF